This TCR beta chain was captured by sequencing in a study of blood T cell repertoires in COVID-19. The method was immunoSEQ multiplex PCR; TCRdb's version includes in-frame clones alone and lacks a portion of them. The sample lists roughly 290,000 clones; around nine tenths were seen once. Germline V gene data show CDR1 as LNHDA and CDR2 as SQIVND (reference sequence). V lost 5 bases, J lost 6 bases, and 6 bases stayed unmatched. The CDR3 consists of 13 residues. The TCR sequence derives from a woman aged 25 to 39 with COVID-19, enrolled during active disease. Sequencing was performed on peripheral blood. This chain joins TRBV19 and TRBJ1-2, with TRBD1 identical over 7 bases. The CDR3 here is CASSPSTGNGYTF. The DNA of the CDR3 is TGTGCCAGTAGTCCCTCGACAGGGAATGGCTACACCTTC. Full variable domain (missing parts from reference TRBV19 and TRBJ1-2): DGGITQSPKYLFRKEGQNVTLSCEQNLNHDAMYWYRQDPGQGLRLIYYSQIVNDFQKGDIAEGYSVSREKKESFPLTVTSAQKNPTAFYLCASSPSTGNGYTFGSGTRLTVV.